The 10 T cell receptor beta chains below were found in one sample sequenced in a study of blood T cell repertoires in COVID-19. The assay was immunoSEQ multiplex PCR, and TCRdb's table has in-frame clones only and misses some. Of 200,000 to 300,000 clones in the sample, roughly 91% were seen once. The sequencing sample was made of peripheral blood. The receptors originated from a man in his thirties or forties with COVID-19, enrolled during active disease.

The genes are TRBV7-9 and TRBJ1-1; 7 positions agree with TRBD1. Germline V gene sequence: CDR1 SEHNR, CDR2 FQNEAQ (reference sequence). This CDR3 has 13 amino acids. V trimming: 5 bases; J trimming: 5 bases; junction bases outside the gene matches: 5. Written as DNA, the CDR3 is TGTGCCAGCAGCCACGCCAGGGGGACTGAAGCTTTCTTT. This gives the protein CASSHARGTEAFF.

This chain uses TRBV27 with TRBJ2-7; TRBD2 matches at 7 bases. CDR1 is MNHEY, CDR2 SMNVEV, per germline (reference sequence). The CDR3 totals 17 residues. J lost 3 bases, V lost 7 bases, and 18 bases had no gene match. The CDR3 loop is CASKARGDGWPYYEQYF. The CDR3 region has the DNA TGTGCCAGCAAGGCCCGGGGGGACGGGTGGCCATACTACGAGCAGTACTTC.

As concerns this clone: One end of the junction varies from germline; a read error may be responsible. The chain recombines TRBV2 with TRBJ1-1; 8 bases agree with TRBD1. Germline values: CDR1 SNHLY, CDR2 FYNNEI. This CDR3 comprises 14 residues. The CDR3 region is CASCDRGENTEAFF. CDR3 DNA sequence: TGTGCCAGCTGTGACAGGGGTGAGAACACTGAAGCTTTCTTT.

The chain is built from TRBV6-5 and TRBJ2-3; perhaps TRBD2 as D (6 bases). V was pared by 1 base and J by 2 bases, with 13 bases between. Looked up from germline, CDR1 is MNHEY and CDR2 is SVGAGI. This CDR3 spans 16 amino acids. The CDR3 DNA is TGTGCCAGCAGTTACTATGGGGAGCGGGCCACAGATACGCAGTATTTT. It translates to CASSYYGERATDTQYF.

V gene TRBV18 combines with J gene TRBJ2-1; no clear D gene. This CDR3 has 14 residues. The ends were cut back, 3 bases at V and 1 base at J, with 7 bases in the middle. The germline V gene encodes CDR1 KGHSH and CDR2 LQKENI. CDR3 sequence reads: CASSPRSSYNEQFF. As DNA, the CDR3 is TGTGCCAGCTCACCGAGGTCTTCCTACAATGAGCAGTTCTTC.

The rearrangement links TRBV11-2 to TRBJ1-2; D possibly corresponds to TRBD1 (5 bases). CDR1 and CDR2 from the germline V gene are SGHAT and FQNNGV. The CDR3 totals 14 residues. Trimming stripped 1 base from V and 6 bases from J, with 12 bases between. Here the CDR3 reads CASSLGDRLDGYTF. DNA of the CDR3: TGTGCCAGCAGCTTAGGGGACCGACTAGATGGCTACACCTTC.

The chain is built from TRBV4-2 and TRBJ2-1; D unresolved. The length of the CDR3 is 16 residues. V lost 0 bases and J 7 bases, leaving 16 bases between the germline ends. CDR1 is LGHNA and CDR2 is YNFKEQ in the germline V gene. DNA of the CDR3: TGTGCCAGCAGCCAAGATGGTCGTCGAGTCATAAATGAGCAGTTCTTC. This encodes CASSQDGRRVINEQFF.

J is TRBJ1-1 and V is TRBV11-3; a weak D match, TRBD1 (5 bases). Germline V CDR1 and CDR2: SGHNT, YENEEA. The CDR3 runs to 13 residues. V was cut by 4 bases and J by 1 base, with 7 bases left in between. The CDR3 reads CASSSQENTEAFF. The CDR3 region has the DNA TGTGCCAGCAGCTCACAGGAGAACACTGAAGCTTTCTTT.

The chain combines TRBV7-3 with TRBJ2-3, with 8 bases matching TRBD1. Germline CDR1 is SGHTA and CDR2 is FQGTGA. The CDR3 length is 13 residues. The V gene end was trimmed by 8 bases and the J gene end by 5 bases; junction bases not matched to a gene: 6. In DNA, the CDR3 is TGTGCCAGCGGGACAGGTCGGGAAGATACGCAGTATTTT. Its translation is CASGTGREDTQYF.

The CDR3 region has the DNA TGTGCCAGCTCCCTCGGGGGGGATCAGCCCCAGCATTTT. As protein: CASSLGGDQPQHF. V usage is TRBV5-4 and J usage is TRBJ1-5; tentative D call: TRBD1 (5 bases). The CDR3 extends over 13 amino acids. V was clipped by 7 bases and J by 5 bases, with 13 bases between them. Germline loops: CDR1 SGHNT, CDR2 YYREEE (reference sequence).